This TCR beta chain was found in a study of somatic mutations in cytotoxic T cells in rheumatoid arthritis. Looking at the study overall: Sorted by flow to nearly 100% purity were some V beta antibody-stained T-cell populations, including V beta1+ cells sequenced for TCRB. General study points: CD8+ T cells showed clonality that did not differ significantly between patients with rheumatoid arthritis and age-matched healthy controls. Among patients with rheumatoid arthritis, but not healthy controls, CD8+ clonality increased with age. The identity of the antigens targeted by the expanded CD8+ clones remained unknown.

Method: immunoSEQ multiplex PCR; TCRdb's copy keeps in-frame clones and lacks some. The sample lists about 10,000 clones, 81% occurring once. This clone was observed a handful of times. Its antigen remains unidentified. J gave up 6 bases and V 0 bases, and 8 bases lay outside the gene matches. The CDR3 totals 17 residues. Germline V gene sequence: CDR1 SNHLY, CDR2 FYNNEI. V gene TRBV2 combines with J gene TRBJ2-3; 11 nucleotides agree with TRBD2. The sample comprised CD8+ T cells sorted from blood. This clonotype was obtained from a woman in her 50s in good health. CDR3 nucleotides: TGTGCCAGCAGTGAAGCGTCTAGCGGGGGGCCAGGGGATACGCAGTATTTT. It specifies CASSEASSGGPGDTQYF.